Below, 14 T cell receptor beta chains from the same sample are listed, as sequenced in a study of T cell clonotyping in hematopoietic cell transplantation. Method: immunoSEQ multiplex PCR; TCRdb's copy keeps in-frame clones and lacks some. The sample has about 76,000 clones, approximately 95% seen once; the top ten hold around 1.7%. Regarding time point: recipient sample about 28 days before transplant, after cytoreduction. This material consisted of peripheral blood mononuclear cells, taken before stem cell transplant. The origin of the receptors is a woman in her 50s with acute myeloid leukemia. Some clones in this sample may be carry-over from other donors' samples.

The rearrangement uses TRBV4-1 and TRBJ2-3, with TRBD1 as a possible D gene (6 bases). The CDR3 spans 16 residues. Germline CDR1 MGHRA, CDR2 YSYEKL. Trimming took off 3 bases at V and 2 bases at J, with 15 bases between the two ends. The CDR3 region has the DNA TGCGCCAGCAGCCACTCAGCGCGGACAGCCACAGATACGCAGTATTTT. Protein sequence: CASSHSARTATDTQYF.

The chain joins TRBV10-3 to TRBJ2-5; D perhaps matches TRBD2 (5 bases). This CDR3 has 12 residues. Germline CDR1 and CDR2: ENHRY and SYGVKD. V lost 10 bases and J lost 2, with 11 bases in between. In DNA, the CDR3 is TGTGCCACGTCCGGGAATCAAGAGACCCAGTACTTC. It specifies CATSGNQETQYF.

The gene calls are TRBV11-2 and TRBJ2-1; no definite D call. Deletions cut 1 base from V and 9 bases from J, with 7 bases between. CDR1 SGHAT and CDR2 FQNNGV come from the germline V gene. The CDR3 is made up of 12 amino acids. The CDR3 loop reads CASSLGLGEQFF. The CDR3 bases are TGTGCCAGCAGCTTAGGGTTGGGTGAGCAGTTCTTC.

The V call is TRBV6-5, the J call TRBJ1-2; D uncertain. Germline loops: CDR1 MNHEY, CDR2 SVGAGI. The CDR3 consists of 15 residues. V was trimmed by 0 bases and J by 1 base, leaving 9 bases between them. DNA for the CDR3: TGTGCCAGCAGTTACTCGACGGCGGTTAACTATGGCTACACCTTC. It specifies CASSYSTAVNYGYTF.

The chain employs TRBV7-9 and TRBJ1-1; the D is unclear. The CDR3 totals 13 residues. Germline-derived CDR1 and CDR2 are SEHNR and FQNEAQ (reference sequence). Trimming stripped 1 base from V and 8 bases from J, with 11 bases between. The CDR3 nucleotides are TGTGCCAGCAGCTTAGGGATGCGAGGGGAAGCTTTCTTT. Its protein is CASSLGMRGEAFF.

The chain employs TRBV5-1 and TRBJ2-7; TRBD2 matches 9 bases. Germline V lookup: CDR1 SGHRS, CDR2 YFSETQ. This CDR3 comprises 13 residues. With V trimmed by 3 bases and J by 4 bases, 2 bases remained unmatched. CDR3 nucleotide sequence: TGCGCCAGCAGCTGGCGGGGGGGATACGAGCAGTACTTC. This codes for CASSWRGGYEQYF.

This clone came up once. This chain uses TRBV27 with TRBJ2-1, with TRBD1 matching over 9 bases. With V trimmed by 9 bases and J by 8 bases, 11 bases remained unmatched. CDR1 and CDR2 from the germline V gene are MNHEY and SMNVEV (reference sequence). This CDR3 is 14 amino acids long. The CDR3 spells CASTPGQGFDEQFF. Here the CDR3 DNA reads TGTGCCAGTACCCCGGGACAGGGATTCGATGAGCAGTTCTTC.

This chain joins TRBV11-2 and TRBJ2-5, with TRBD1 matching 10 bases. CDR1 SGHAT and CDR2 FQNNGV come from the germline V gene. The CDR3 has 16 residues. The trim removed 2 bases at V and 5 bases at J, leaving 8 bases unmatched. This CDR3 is CASSLQTGGAWETQYF. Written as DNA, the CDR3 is TGTGCCAGCAGCTTACAGACAGGGGGCGCGTGGGAGACCCAGTACTTC.

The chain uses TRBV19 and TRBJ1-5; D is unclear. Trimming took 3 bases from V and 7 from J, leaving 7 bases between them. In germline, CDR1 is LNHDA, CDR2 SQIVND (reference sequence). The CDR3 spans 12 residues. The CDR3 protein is CASSMTSQPQHF. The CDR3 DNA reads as TGTGCCAGTAGTATGACGTCCCAGCCCCAGCATTTT.

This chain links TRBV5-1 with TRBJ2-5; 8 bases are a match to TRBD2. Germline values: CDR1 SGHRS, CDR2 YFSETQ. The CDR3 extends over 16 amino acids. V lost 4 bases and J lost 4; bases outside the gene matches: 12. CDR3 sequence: CASSLNPGLVGETQYF. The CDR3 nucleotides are TGCGCCAGCAGCCTCAACCCGGGACTAGTGGGAGAGACCCAGTACTTC.

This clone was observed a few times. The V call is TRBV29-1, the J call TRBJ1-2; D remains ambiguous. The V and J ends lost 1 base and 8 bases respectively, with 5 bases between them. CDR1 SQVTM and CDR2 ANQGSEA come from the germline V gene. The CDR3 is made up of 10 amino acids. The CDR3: CSVEGFGYTF. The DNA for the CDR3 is TGCAGCGTTGAAGGGTTCGGCTACACCTTC. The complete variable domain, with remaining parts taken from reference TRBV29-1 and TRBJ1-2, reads SAVISQKPSRDICQRGTSLTIQCQVDSQVTMMFWYRQQPGQSLTLIATANQGSEATYESGFVIDKFPISRPNLTFSTLTVSNMSPEDSSIYLCSVEGFGYTFGSGTRLTVV.

The CDR3 spells CASSFYLDRAYTF. The CDR3 region has the DNA TGTGCCAGCAGCTTCTATTTGGACAGGGCCTACACCTTC. This rearrangement joins TRBV7-2 to TRBJ1-2; TRBD1 matches at 8 bases. CDR3 size: 13 residues. V lost 3 bases to trimming and J lost 10 bases; unmatched junction nucleotides: 7. The germline V gene has CDR1 SGHTA and CDR2 FQGNSA.

CDR3 coding DNA: TGTGCCAGCAGTTTATATGTAGGGACTGAAAAACTGTTTTTT. It specifies CASSLYVGTEKLFF. The chain uses TRBV28 and TRBJ1-4, with D possibly TRBD1 on 5 matching bases. The CDR3 has 14 residues. V was shortened by 1 base and J by 7 bases, with 10 bases between the two germline ends. The germline CDR1 and CDR2 sequences are MDHEN and SYDVKM.

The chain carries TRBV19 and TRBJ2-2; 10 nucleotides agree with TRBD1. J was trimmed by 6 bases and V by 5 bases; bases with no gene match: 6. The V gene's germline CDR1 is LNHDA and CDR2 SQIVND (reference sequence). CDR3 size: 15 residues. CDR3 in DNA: TGTGCCAGTAGTGTCCTGACAGGGGGCGCCGGGGAGCTGTTTTTT. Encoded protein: CASSVLTGGAGELFF.